This T cell receptor (beta chain) was identified in a study of identical twins. General study points: It was out-of-frame TCR alpha sharing in monozygotic twins that models underestimated. Sequences that were beta out-of-frame showed weaker excess twin sharing. Analyses based on zero insertions could be partly confounded by invariant MAIT and iNKT cells.

Germline values: CDR1 MDHEN, CDR2 SYDVKM. The ends were cut back, 3 bases at V and 5 bases at J, with 13 bases in the middle. The CDR3 consists of 14 residues. This clonotype was recorded a few times. Its antigen is not known. A single record per CDR3 protein comes from TCRdb applying MiXCR to the 5' RACE reads. The sample has 1.5 million to 2 million distinct CDR3 sequences; 32% are singletons. This chain connects TRBV28 to TRBJ1-1; no firm D call. The source is a newborn girl in good health. Source material: cord blood. CDR3 sequence: CASSFGRGWTEAFF. DNA for the CDR3: TGTGCCAGCAGTTTTGGCCGGGGTTGGACTGAAGCTTTCTTT.